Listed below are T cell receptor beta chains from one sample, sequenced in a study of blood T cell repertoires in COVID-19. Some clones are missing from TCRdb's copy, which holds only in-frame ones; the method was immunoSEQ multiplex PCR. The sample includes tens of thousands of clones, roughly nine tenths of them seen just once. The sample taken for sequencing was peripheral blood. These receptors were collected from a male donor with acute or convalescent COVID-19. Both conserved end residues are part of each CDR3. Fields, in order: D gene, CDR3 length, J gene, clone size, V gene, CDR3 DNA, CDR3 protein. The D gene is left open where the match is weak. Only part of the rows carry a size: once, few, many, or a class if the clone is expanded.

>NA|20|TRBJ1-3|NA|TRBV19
TGTGCCAGTAAGCTTTTTTATGGACAGACAGAAGTACTCTCTGGAAACACCATATATTTT
CASKLFYGQTEVLSGNTIYF
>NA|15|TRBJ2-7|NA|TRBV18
TGTGCCAGCTCACCTACTAACAGGGTGCTCCACGAGCAGTACTTC
CASSPTNRVLHEQYF
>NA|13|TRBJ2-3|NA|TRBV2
TGTGCCAGCAAGCCGACTAGTTCAGATACGCAGTATTTT
CASKPTSSDTQYF
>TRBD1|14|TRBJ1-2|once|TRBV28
TGTGCCAGCAGTTCCCCACAGGGGGCGGGAGGCTACACCTTC
CASSSPQGAGGYTF
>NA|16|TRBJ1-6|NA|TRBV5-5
TGTGCCAGCAGCACCGAGGGGGAGAGACTTTATTCACCCCTCCACTTT
CASSTEGERLYSPLHF
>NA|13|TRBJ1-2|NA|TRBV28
TGTGCCAGCAGCACGGCGCCAGCCAGGGGCTACACCTTC
CASSTAPARGYTF
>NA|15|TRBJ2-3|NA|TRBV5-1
TGCGCCAGCAGCTTGGACTGGGCTAGCACAGATACGCAGTATTTT
CASSLDWASTDTQYF
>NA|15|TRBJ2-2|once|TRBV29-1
TGCAGCGTCGGGGGTGGTGCGGGTTACACCGGGGAGCTGTTTTTT
CSVGGGAGYTGELFF
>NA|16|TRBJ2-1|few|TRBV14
TGTGCCAGCAGCCAAGGGTCCGGACTGGCTTACAATGAGCAGTTCTTC
CASSQGSGLAYNEQFF
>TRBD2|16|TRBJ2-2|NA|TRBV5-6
TGTGCCAGCACCGCCGGTGCTAGCGGGGGTTTCGGGGAGCTGTTTTTT
CASTAGASGGFGELFF
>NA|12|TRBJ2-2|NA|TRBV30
TGTGCCTGGACCGCAGTCACCGGGGAGCTGTTTTTT
CAWTAVTGELFF
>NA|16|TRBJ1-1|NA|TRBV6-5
TGTGCCAGCAGTTACTCCGGTGGAGATTTCAGCACTGAAGCTTTCTTT
CASSYSGGDFSTEAFF
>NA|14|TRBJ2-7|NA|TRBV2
TGTGCCAGCAGTGCTCAACAGAGCTCCTACGAGCAGTACTTC
CASSAQQSSYEQYF
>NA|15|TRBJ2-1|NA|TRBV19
TGTGCCAGTAGTATACCGGGACTGGACTACAATGAGCAGTTCTTC
CASSIPGLDYNEQFF
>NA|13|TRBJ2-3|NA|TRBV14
TGTGCCAGCAAGGAGGGAAGCACAGATACGCAGTATTTT
CASKEGSTDTQYF
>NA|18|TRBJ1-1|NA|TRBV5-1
TGCGCCAGCAGCTTCCAACCTCCGACAGGTCCTACAAGAACTGAAGCTTTCTTT
CASSFQPPTGPTRTEAFF
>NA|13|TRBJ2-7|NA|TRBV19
TGTGCCAGTAGTATAGCAGACTCCTACGAGCAGTACTTC
CASSIADSYEQYF
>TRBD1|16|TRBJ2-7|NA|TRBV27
TGTGCCAGCAGTACCCGCCCCGGGACAGGGTTATACGAGCAGTACTTC
CASSTRPGTGLYEQYF
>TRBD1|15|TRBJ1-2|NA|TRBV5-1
TGCGCCAGCATGTTGCAGCCGACGACAGGGGACGGCTACACCTTC
CASMLQPTTGDGYTF
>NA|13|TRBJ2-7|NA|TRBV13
TGTGCCAGCAGTGACGGCCTAGCGAACGAGCAGTACTTC
CASSDGLANEQYF
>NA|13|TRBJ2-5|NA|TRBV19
TGTGCCAGTAGCTCGGGTAGCCAAGAGACCCAGTACTTC
CASSSGSQETQYF
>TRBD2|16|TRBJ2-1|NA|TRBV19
TGTGCCAGTAGTCTTCTGACTAGCGGGGGGGCTGGTGAGCAGTTCTTC
CASSLLTSGGAGEQFF
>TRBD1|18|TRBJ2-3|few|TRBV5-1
TGCGCCAGCAGCTTGGGGGACAGGGGGCCGTTAGGGACAGATACGCAGTATTTT
CASSLGDRGPLGTDTQYF
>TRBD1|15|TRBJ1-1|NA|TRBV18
TGTGCCAGCTCACCATTGTTAGGAACAGGGGACGAAGCTTTCTTT
CASSPLLGTGDEAFF
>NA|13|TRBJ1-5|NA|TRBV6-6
TGTGCCAGCAACTTGGACACCAATCAGCCCCAGCATTTT
CASNLDTNQPQHF
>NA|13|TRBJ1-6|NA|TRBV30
TGTGCCTGGAGTCGCCAGAATAATTCACCCCTCCACTTT
CAWSRQNNSPLHF
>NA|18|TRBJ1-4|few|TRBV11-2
TGTGCCAGCAGCCATTCAAGGCGGAGCAGTTCAACTAATGAAAAACTGTTTTTT
CASSHSRRSSSTNEKLFF
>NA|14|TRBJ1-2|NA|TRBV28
TGTGCCAGCATCTCGGGCGGGCCGGGGAATGGCTACACCTTC
CASISGGPGNGYTF
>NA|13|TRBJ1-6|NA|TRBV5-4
TGTGCCAGCCAGGGGTTCGATAATTCACCCCTCCACTTT
CASQGFDNSPLHF
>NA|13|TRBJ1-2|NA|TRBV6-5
TGTGCCAGCAGTTACGACACTAACTATGGCTACACCTTC
CASSYDTNYGYTF
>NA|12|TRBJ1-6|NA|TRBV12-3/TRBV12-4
TGTGCCAGCAGGGGAGACAATTCACCCCTCCACTTT
CASRGDNSPLHF
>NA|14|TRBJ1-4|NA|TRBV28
TGTGCCAGCAAAGGGGTCAGGGGAAATGAAAAACTGTTTTTT
CASKGVRGNEKLFF
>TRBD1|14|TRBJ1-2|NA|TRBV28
TGTGCCAGCAGGGGGGACAGATCTAACTATGGCTACACCTTC
CASRGDRSNYGYTF
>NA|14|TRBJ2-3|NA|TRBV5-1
TGCGCCAGCAGCTTGCAGGGCCCCCCAGATACGCAGTATTTT
CASSLQGPPDTQYF
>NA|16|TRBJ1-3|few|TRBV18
TGTGCCAGCTCACCCCAACAGGGTCTCTCTGGAAACACCATATATTTT
CASSPQQGLSGNTIYF
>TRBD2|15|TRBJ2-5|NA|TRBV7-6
TGTGCCAGCAGCTTAGTGGGGACTAGAGGAGAGACCCAGTACTTC
CASSLVGTRGETQYF
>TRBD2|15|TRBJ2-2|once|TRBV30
TGTGCCTGGAGTTCGTGGCGGGGGGGCCCCGGGGAGCTGTTTTTT
CAWSSWRGGPGELFF
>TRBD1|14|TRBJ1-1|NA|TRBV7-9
TGTGCCAGCAGCATGGGACAGGGGAACACTGAAGCTTTCTTT
CASSMGQGNTEAFF
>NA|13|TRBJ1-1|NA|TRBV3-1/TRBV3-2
TGTGCCAGCAGCCCGCTTGGAGCTATTGAAGCTTTCTTT
CASSPLGAIEAFF
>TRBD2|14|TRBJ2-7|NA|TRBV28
TGTGCCAGCAGTTCACTAGCGGGAGGTTACGAGCAGTACTTC
CASSSLAGGYEQYF
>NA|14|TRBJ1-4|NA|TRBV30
TGTGCCTGGAGTTTCCCCCTGACAGCCGAAAAACTGTTTTTT
CAWSFPLTAEKLFF
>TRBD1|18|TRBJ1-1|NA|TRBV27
TGTGCCAGCAGACGGACCACAGGGGGCGTTGTGGGAGGGACTGAAGCTTTCTTT
CASRRTTGGVVGGTEAFF
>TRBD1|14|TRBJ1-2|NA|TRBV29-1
TGCAGCGTTGAAGAGGCAGGGGGCAACTATGGCTACACCTTC
CSVEEAGGNYGYTF
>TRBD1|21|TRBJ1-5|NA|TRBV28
TGTGCCAGCAGGCGGACAGGGAGGATCGGAGGAAATACACATAGCAATCAGCCCCAGCATTTT
CASRRTGRIGGNTHSNQPQHF
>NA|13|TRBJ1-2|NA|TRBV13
TGTGCCAGCAGCCCCTTTGGAGCCTATGGCTACACCTTC
CASSPFGAYGYTF
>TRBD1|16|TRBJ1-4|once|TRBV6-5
TGTGCCAGCAGCTACAACCCCGGGACAGGGAATGAAAAACTGTTTTTT
CASSYNPGTGNEKLFF
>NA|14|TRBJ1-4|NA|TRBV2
TGTGCCAGCAGTGGGCTTACAACTAATGAAAAACTGTTTTTT
CASSGLTTNEKLFF
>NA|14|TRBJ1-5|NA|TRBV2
TGTGCCAGCAGTGGGGGGCCGGGCAATCAGCCCCAGCATTTT
CASSGGPGNQPQHF
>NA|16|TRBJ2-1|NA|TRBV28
TGTGCCAGCAGTCCCCGAGGAATGAGCTCCTACAATGAGCAGTTCTTC
CASSPRGMSSYNEQFF
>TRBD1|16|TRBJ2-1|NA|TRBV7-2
TGTGCCAGCAGCTACCGACAGGGGATCACCTACAATGAGCAGTTCTTC
CASSYRQGITYNEQFF
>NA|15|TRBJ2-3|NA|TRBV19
TGTGCCAGTAGCCTTAAACGGGGGAACACAGATACGCAGTATTTT
CASSLKRGNTDTQYF
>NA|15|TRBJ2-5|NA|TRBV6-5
TGTGCCAGCAGACTACAGGGGAGGCCCCAAGAGACCCAGTACTTC
CASRLQGRPQETQYF
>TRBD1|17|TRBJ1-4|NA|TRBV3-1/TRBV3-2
TGTGCCAGCAGCCAAGCCGTGGCCGGGACAGGGGCGGAAAAACTGTTTTTT
CASSQAVAGTGAEKLFF
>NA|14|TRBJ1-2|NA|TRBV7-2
TGTGCCAGCAGGGGGTGGGCAGGGAACTATGGCTACACCTTC
CASRGWAGNYGYTF
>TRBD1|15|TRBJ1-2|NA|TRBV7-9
TGTGCCAGCAGCACTGACAGGGGGGAGAGCTATGGCTACACCTTC
CASSTDRGESYGYTF
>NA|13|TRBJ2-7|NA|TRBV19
TGTGCCAGTAGGAGAGGGCCGCGCTACGAGCAGTACTTC
CASRRGPRYEQYF
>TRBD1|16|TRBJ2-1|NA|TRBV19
TGTGCCAGTAGTACCCGAAGGGACAGACTCTACAATGAGCAGTTCTTC
CASSTRRDRLYNEQFF
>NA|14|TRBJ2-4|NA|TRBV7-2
TGTGCCAGCAGCTCCCGGGCCCCGGGGGACATTCAGTACTTC
CASSSRAPGDIQYF
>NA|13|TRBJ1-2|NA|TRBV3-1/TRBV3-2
TGTGCCAGCAGCCAAGATAGGCAGGCCTACTACACCTTC
CASSQDRQAYYTF